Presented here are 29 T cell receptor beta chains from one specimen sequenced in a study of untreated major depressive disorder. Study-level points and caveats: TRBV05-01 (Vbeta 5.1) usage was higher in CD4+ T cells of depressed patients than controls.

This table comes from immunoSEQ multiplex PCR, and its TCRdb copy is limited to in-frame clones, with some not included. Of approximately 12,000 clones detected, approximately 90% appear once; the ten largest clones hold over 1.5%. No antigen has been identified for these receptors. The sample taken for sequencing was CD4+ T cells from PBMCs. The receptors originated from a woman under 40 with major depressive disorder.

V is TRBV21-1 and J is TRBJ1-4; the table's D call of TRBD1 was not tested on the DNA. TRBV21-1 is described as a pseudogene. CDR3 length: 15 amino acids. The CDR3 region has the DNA TGTGCCAGCAGCAAAGGTCAGGGGGTATATGAAAAACTGTTTTTT. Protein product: CASSKGQGVYEKLFF.

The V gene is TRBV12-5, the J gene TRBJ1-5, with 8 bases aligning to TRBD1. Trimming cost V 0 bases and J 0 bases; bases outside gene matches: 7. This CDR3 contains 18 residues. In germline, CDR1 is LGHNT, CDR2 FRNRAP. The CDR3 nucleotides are TGTGCTAGTGGTTTGGTAAGGTTGGACAGGGATAGCAATCAGCCCCAGCATTTT. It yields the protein CASGLVRLDRDSNQPQHF.

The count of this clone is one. The CDR3: CASSPKADPTRHGELFF. DNA of the CDR3: TGTGCCAGCAGCCCGAAAGCGGATCCAACTAGGCACGGGGAGCTGTTTTTT. V and J are TRBV7-8 and TRBJ2-2, with D maybe TRBD2 (5 bases). CDR3 length equals 17 residues. The germline V gene encodes CDR1 SGHVS and CDR2 FQNEAQ. Trimming stripped 5 bases from V and 7 bases from J, with 23 bases between.

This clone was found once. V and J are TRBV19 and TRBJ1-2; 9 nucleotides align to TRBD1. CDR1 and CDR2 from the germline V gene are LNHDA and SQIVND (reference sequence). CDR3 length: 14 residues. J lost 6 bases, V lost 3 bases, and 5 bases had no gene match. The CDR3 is CASSIRDRVDGYTF. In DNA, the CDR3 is TGTGCCAGTAGTATCCGGGACAGGGTGGATGGCTACACCTTC.

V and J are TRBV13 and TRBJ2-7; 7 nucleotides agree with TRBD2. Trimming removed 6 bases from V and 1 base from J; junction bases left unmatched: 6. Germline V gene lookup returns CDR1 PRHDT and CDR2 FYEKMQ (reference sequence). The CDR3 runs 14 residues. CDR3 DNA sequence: TGTGCCAGCAGGGGAGGGCGGGGATCCTACGAGCAGTACTTC. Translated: CASRGGRGSYEQYF.

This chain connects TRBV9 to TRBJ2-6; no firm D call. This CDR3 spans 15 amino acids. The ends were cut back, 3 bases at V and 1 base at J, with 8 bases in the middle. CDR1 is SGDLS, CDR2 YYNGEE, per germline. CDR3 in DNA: TGTGCCAGCAGCGGGGGTTTTTCTGGGGCCAACGTCCTGACTTTC. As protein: CASSGGFSGANVLTF.

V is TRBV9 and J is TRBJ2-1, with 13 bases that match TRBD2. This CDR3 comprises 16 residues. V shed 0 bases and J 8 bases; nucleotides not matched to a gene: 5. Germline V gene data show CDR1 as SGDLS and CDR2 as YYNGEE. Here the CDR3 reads CASSVALTSGRYEQFF. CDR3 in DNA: TGTGCCAGCAGCGTAGCGCTGACTAGCGGGAGGTATGAGCAGTTCTTC.

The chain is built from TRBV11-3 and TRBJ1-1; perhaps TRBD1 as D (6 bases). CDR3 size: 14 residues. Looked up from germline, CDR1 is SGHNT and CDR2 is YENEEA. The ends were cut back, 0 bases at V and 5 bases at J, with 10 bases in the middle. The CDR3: CASSLEGQRTEAFF. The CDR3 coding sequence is TGTGCCAGCAGCTTAGAAGGACAGAGGACTGAAGCTTTCTTT.

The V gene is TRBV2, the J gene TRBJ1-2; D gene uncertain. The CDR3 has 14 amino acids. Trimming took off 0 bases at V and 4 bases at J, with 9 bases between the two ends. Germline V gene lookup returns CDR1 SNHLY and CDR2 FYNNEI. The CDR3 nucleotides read TGTGCCAGCAGTGAAGCGCGAACGATCTATGGCTACACCTTC. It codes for CASSEARTIYGYTF.

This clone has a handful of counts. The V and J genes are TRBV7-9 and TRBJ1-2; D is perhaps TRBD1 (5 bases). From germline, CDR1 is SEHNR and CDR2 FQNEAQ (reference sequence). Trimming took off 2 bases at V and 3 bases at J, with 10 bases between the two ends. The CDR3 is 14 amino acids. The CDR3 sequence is CASSLTRDHYGYTF. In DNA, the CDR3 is TGTGCCAGCAGCTTAACCCGGGACCACTATGGCTACACCTTC.

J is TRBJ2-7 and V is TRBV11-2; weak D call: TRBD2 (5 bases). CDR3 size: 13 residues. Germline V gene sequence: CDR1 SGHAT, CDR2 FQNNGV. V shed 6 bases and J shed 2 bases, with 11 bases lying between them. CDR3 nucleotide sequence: TGTGCCAGCAGTTGGACGGGGACCTACGAGCAGTACTTC. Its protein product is CASSWTGTYEQYF.

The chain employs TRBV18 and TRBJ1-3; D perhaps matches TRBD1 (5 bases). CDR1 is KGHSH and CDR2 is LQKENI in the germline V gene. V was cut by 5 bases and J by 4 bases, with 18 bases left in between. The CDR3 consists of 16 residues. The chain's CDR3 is CASSIRVEVSGNTIYF. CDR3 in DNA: TGTGCCAGCTCAATCAGGGTCGAAGTCTCGGGAAACACCATATATTTT.

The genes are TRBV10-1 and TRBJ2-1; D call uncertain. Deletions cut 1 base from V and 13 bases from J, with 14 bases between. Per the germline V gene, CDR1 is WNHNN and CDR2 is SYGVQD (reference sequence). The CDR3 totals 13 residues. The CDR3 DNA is TGCGCCAGCAGTGAGTTTCACAGATCTGACCAGTTCTTC. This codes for CASSEFHRSDQFF.

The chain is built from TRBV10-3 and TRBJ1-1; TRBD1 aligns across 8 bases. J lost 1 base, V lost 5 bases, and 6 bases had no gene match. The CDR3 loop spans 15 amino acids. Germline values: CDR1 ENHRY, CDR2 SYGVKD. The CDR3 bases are TGTGCCATCAGTCAAATGGACAGGGCGAACACTGAAGCTTTCTTT. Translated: CAISQMDRANTEAFF.

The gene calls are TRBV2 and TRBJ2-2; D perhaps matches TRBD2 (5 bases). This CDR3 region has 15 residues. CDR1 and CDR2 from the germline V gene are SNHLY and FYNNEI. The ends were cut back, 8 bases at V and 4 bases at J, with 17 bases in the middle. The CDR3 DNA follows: TGTGCCAGCGATGCAATGCGAGGGAGCACCGGGGAGCTGTTTTTT. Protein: CASDAMRGSTGELFF.

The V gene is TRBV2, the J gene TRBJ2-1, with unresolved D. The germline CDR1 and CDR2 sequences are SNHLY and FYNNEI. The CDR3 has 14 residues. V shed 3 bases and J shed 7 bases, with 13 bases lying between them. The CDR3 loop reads CASSERRFGNEQFF. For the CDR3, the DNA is TGTGCCAGCAGTGAGCGCAGGTTTGGAAATGAGCAGTTCTTC.

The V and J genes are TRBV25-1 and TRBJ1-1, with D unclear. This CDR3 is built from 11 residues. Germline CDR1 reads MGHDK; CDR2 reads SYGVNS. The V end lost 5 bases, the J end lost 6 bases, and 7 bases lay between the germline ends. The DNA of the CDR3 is TGTGCCAGCAGTTTGAGGGCTGAAGCTTTCTTT. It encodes CASSLRAEAFF.

The CDR3 DNA sequence: TGTGCCTGGAGTGTAGAATCGGGGAGTCCCTTGTTTTTT. It encodes CAWSVESGSPLFF. The chain joins TRBV30 to TRBJ1-4, with D uncertain. Trimming cost V 0 bases and J 15 bases, with 17 bases left between them. Germline-derived CDR1 and CDR2 are GTSNPN and SVGIG (reference sequence). The CDR3 has 13 residues.

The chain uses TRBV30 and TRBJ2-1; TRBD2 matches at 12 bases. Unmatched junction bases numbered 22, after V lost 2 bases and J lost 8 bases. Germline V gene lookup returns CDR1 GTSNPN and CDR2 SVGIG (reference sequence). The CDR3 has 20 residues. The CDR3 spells CAWSTQGLAGYKGSQHEQFF. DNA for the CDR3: TGTGCCTGGAGTACACAAGGACTAGCGGGGTACAAGGGGTCACAGCATGAGCAGTTCTTC. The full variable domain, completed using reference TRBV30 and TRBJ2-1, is SQTIHQWPATLVQPVGSPLSLECTVEGTSNPNLYWYRQAAGRGLQLLFYSVGIGQISSEVPQNLSASRPQDRQFILSSKKLLLSDSGFYLCAWSTQGLAGYKGSQHEQFFGPGTRLTVL.

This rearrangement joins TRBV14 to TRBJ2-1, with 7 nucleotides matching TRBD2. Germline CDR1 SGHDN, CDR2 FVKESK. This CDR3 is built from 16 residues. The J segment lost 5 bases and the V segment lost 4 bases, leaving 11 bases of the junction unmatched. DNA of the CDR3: TGTGCCAGCAGCCTTGCCCTAACTAGCGCTAACAATGAGCAGTTCTTC. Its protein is CASSLALTSANNEQFF.

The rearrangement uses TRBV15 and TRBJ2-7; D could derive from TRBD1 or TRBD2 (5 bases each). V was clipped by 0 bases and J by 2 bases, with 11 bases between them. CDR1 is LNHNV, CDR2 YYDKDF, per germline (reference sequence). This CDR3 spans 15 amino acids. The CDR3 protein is CATSRDRGTTYEQYF. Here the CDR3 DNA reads TGTGCCACCAGCAGAGATCGGGGCACTACCTACGAGCAGTACTTC.

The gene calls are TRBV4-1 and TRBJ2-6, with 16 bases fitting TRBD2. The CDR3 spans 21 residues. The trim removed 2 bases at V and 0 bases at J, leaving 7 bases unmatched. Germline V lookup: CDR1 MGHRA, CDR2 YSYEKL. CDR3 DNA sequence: TGCGCCAGCAGCCAACCGGGACTAGCGGGAGGGCCCTTCTCTGGGGCCAACGTCCTGACTTTC. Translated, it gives CASSQPGLAGGPFSGANVLTF.

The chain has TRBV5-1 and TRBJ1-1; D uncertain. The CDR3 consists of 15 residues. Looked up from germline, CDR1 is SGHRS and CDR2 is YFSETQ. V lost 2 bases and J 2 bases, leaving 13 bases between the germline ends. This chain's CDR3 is CASSLAGVSNTEAFF. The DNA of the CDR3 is TGCGCCAGCAGCTTAGCGGGAGTTTCAAACACTGAAGCTTTCTTT.

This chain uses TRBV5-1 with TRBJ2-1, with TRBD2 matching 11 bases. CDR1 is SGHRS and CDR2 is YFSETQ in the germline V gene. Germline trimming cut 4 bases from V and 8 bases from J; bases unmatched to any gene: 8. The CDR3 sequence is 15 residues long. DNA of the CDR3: TGCGCCAGCAGCCACGGTTTAGCGGGAGGGGATGAGCAGTTCTTC. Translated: CASSHGLAGGDEQFF.

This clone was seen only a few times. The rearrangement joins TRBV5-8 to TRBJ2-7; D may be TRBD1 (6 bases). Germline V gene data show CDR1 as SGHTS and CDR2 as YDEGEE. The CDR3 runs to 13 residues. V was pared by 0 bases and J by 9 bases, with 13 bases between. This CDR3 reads CASSLELGARQYF. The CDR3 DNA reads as TGTGCCAGCAGCTTGGAGTTGGGGGCTCGGCAGTACTTC.

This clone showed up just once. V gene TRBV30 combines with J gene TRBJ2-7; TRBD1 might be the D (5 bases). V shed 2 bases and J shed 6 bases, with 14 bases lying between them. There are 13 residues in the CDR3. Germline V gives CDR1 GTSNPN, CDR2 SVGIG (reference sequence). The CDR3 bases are TGTGCCTGGAGTTGGTCCAGGGATGGCGAGCAGTACTTC. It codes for CAWSWSRDGEQYF.

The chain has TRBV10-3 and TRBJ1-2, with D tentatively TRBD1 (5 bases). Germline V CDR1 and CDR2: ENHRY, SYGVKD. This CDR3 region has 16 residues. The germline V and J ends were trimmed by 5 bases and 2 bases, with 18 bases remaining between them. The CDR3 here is CAISPIRDVSNYGYTF. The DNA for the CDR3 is TGTGCCATCAGTCCAATCCGGGACGTCTCCAACTATGGCTACACCTTC.

CDR3 in amino acids: CASSLVALGDTEAFF. The CDR3 DNA follows: TGTGCCAGCAGCTTGGTTGCCCTGGGAGACACTGAAGCTTTCTTT. The chain uses TRBV5-6 and TRBJ1-1; D uncertain. This CDR3 is 15 amino acids long. V was shortened by 0 bases and J by 3 bases, with 12 bases between the two germline ends. Looked up from germline, CDR1 is SGHDT and CDR2 is YYEEEE.

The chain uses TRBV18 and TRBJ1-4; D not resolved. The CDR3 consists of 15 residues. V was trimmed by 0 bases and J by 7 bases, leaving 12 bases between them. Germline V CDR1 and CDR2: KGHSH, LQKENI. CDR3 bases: TGTGCCAGCTCACCACCAGGCCGGAGCGTTGAAAAACTGTTTTTT. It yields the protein CASSPPGRSVEKLFF.